The 18 T cell receptor beta chains reported below all come from one sample, sequenced in a study of blood T cell repertoires in COVID-19. The assay was immunoSEQ multiplex PCR, and TCRdb's table has in-frame clones only and misses some. The data contain roughly 110,000 clones, roughly 81% of them seen just once; the ten biggest clones take up over 9.5%. What was sequenced was peripheral blood. The receptors shown here come from a human donor in a cohort sampled during active COVID-19.

The rearrangement joins TRBV11-1 to TRBJ2-5, with no clear D. Germline assignment: CDR1 SGHAT and CDR2 FQDESV (reference sequence). This CDR3 has 14 residues. The V and J ends lost 2 bases and 4 bases respectively, with 11 bases between them. CDR3 in amino acids: CASSLPGMLETQYF. CDR3 DNA sequence: TGTGCCAGCAGCTTACCAGGAATGCTAGAGACCCAGTACTTC.

The V call is TRBV5-1, the J call TRBJ2-1; 9 bases map to TRBD1. This CDR3 contains 15 residues. From germline, CDR1 is SGHRS and CDR2 YFSETQ. V shed 0 bases and J 3 bases; nucleotides not matched to a gene: 1. This chain's CDR3 is CASSLGQGDYNEQFF. CDR3 nucleotide sequence: TGCGCCAGCAGCTTGGGACAGGGGGACTACAATGAGCAGTTCTTC. Using reference TRBV5-1 and TRBJ2-1 for the parts outside the CDR3, the full variable domain is KAGVTQTPRYLIKTRGQQVTLSCSPISGHRSVSWYQQTPGQGLQFLFEYFSETQRNKGNFPGRFSGRQFSNSRSEMNVSTLELGDSALYLCASSLGQGDYNEQFFGPGTRLTVL.

The CDR3 coding sequence is TGCAGCGTTGAAGGAGCCCTGGGAGGGATTGGCTACACCTTC. Protein: CSVEGALGGIGYTF. V usage is TRBV29-1 and J usage is TRBJ1-2, with D unresolved. Trimming took 1 base from V and 7 from J, leaving 16 bases between them. The CDR3 runs to 14 residues. Germline V CDR1 and CDR2: SQVTM, ANQGSEA.

The chain uses TRBV28 and TRBJ1-1; D is unclear. CDR1 MDHEN and CDR2 SYDVKM come from the germline V gene. V was clipped by 5 bases and J by 3 bases, with 10 bases between them. This CDR3 has 13 residues. The CDR3 bases are TGTGCCAGCAGTCCCAGGTGGTACACTGAAGCTTTCTTT. Translated: CASSPRWYTEAFF.

This clone showed up just a few times. This chain connects TRBV28 to TRBJ1-1, with D perhaps matching TRBD1 (5 bases). Trimming removed 6 bases from V and 1 base from J, with 15 bases in between. This CDR3 has 15 residues. Germline V gene lookup returns CDR1 MDHEN and CDR2 SYDVKM. For the CDR3, the DNA is TGTGCCAGCAGGCCCGACCCCCAGGGGAACACTGAAGCTTTCTTT. Translating gives CASRPDPQGNTEAFF.

The chain uses TRBV4-1 and TRBJ1-1; D possibly corresponds to TRBD1 (6 bases). Per germline, CDR1 MGHRA and CDR2 YSYEKL. The CDR3 length is 15 residues. The V and J ends lost 4 bases and 5 bases respectively, with 17 bases between them. The CDR3 spells CASSRWTADGTEAFF. CDR3 DNA: TGCGCCAGCAGCCGATGGACAGCCGATGGGACTGAAGCTTTCTTT.

The chain links TRBV7-9 to TRBJ1-1, with TRBD1 matching over 11 bases. CDR1 SEHNR and CDR2 FQNEAQ come from the germline V gene (reference sequence). V trimming: 5 bases; J trimming: 6 bases; junction bases outside the gene matches: 14. This CDR3 region has 17 residues. CDR3 DNA sequence: TGTGCCAGCAGCCCAGGGACAGGGGGGTCCCGGGCTGCTGAAGCTTTCTTT. Residues: CASSPGTGGSRAAEAFF.

Comments on this clone: Other DNA sequences within the sample encode an identical CDR3. The gene calls are TRBV27 and TRBJ2-7, with D tentatively TRBD1 (6 bases). V was shortened by 2 bases and J by 2 bases, with 13 bases between the two germline ends. Germline CDR1 is MNHEY and CDR2 is SMNVEV (reference sequence). The CDR3 is 15 amino acids. CDR3 in amino acids: CASSLAPTGPYEQYF. In DNA, the CDR3 is TGTGCCAGCAGTTTAGCTCCTACAGGGCCCTACGAGCAGTACTTC.

This clone came up once. The CDR3, as DNA: TGTGCCTGCGGGCGGGGGATGAACACCGGGGAGCTGTTTTTT. Encoded protein: CACGRGMNTGELFF. The rearrangement uses TRBV30 and TRBJ2-2; 7 bases map to TRBD2. Trimming at V came to 6 bases and at J to 1 base, leaving 5 bases not matched to a gene. Germline V gene lookup returns CDR1 GTSNPN and CDR2 SVGIG (reference sequence). The CDR3 loop spans 14 amino acids.

The V call is TRBV24-1, the J call TRBJ2-1; no clear D gene. The ends were cut back, 9 bases at V and 4 bases at J, with 15 bases in the middle. The germline V gene has CDR1 KGHDR and CDR2 SFDVKD. The CDR3 is 14 amino acids. The CDR3 bases are TGTGCCACCGGCTCCCGGCAGACTTACAATGAGCAGTTCTTC. This codes for CATGSRQTYNEQFF.

The sample holds one count of this clone. J is TRBJ2-7 and V is TRBV7-8; TRBD1 aligns across 7 bases. V gave up 4 bases and J gave up 2 bases; unmatched junction bases: 8. In germline, CDR1 is SGHVS, CDR2 FQNEAQ. The CDR3 has 15 residues. In DNA, the CDR3 is TGTGCCAGCAGCTCCCGACAGGGATCCGCCTACGAGCAGTACTTC. Translating gives CASSSRQGSAYEQYF.

V usage is TRBV7-2 and J usage is TRBJ2-7; D unclear. Germline values: CDR1 SGHTA, CDR2 FQGNSA. With 3 bases removed from V and 5 bases from J, the gap between germline ends came to 17 bases. The CDR3 is 15 amino acids. In DNA form, the CDR3 reads TGTGCCAGCAGCTTCCTGGTAACTTTAACCCACGAGCAGTACTTC. Its translation is CASSFLVTLTHEQYF.

The gene calls are TRBV30 and TRBJ1-1; D not resolved. Trimming took 7 bases from V and 0 from J, leaving 12 bases between them. CDR1 GTSNPN and CDR2 SVGIG come from the germline V gene (reference sequence). The CDR3 runs to 13 residues. The CDR3 bases are TGTGCCTTAGACCGCGGAGTGAACACTGAAGCTTTCTTT. Translating gives CALDRGVNTEAFF.

The chain is built from TRBV30 and TRBJ1-3; the D gene is possibly TRBD1 (6 bases). The CDR3 covers 13 residues. The ends were cut back, 8 bases at V and 1 base at J, with 12 bases in the middle. Germline lookup yields CDR1 GTSNPN and CDR2 SVGIG (reference sequence). CDR3 amino acids: CARDTDSGNTIYF. The CDR3 DNA sequence: TGTGCCCGGGACACCGATTCTGGAAACACCATATATTTT.

As concerns this clone: The same CDR3 is also encoded by other DNA sequences in this sample. The J gene is TRBJ1-1, the V gene TRBV7-2, with D unresolved. Trimming removed 1 base from V and 2 bases from J, with 5 bases in between. CDR1 is SGHTA and CDR2 is FQGNSA in the germline V gene. The CDR3 sequence is 13 residues long. This chain's CDR3 is CASSLDSNTEAFF. Written as DNA, the CDR3 is TGTGCCAGCAGCTTAGACAGTAACACTGAAGCTTTCTTT.

The V gene is TRBV6-6, the J gene TRBJ1-1, with TRBD1 matching over 7 bases. V was clipped by 6 bases and J by 2 bases; unmatched bases: 6. The CDR3 contains 14 residues. Germline values: CDR1 MNHNY, CDR2 SVGAGI (reference sequence). CDR3 nucleotide sequence: TGTGCCAGCAGCGCCGGGACAGCTAACACTGAAGCTTTCTTT. Its protein product is CASSAGTANTEAFF.

This chain connects TRBV9 to TRBJ1-3, with D hard to call. Germline V gene lookup returns CDR1 SGDLS and CDR2 YYNGEE. V was clipped by 3 bases and J by 0 bases, with 16 bases between them. CDR3 length: 17 amino acids. CDR3 region: CASSGTLAGGSGNTIYF. In nucleotides, the CDR3 is TGTGCCAGCAGCGGGACTCTTGCGGGAGGCTCTGGAAACACCATATATTTT.

The chain couples TRBV4-3 to TRBJ2-6; 9 bases line up with TRBD2. Unmatched junction bases numbered 7, after V lost 0 bases and J lost 1 base. The CDR3 loop spans 19 amino acids. From germline, CDR1 is LGHNA and CDR2 YSLEER. The CDR3 DNA sequence: TGCGCCAGCAGCCAAGATAGCCTAGCGGGGATTTCTGGGGCCAACGTCCTGACTTTC. It codes for CASSQDSLAGISGANVLTF.